What follows are 28 T cell receptor beta chains derived from one specimen sequenced in a study of T cells in Graves' hyperthyroidism and ophthalmopathy. RNA transcripts yielded amplified TCR beta CDR3 regions. The HTBI set primed first-round TCR CDR3 RT-PCR. From the multiplex PCR reads, TCRdb called clonotypes with MiXCR, one entry per CDR3 protein. In the table there are around 620,000 distinct CDR3 sequences, approximately 14% of which are singletons. Sequencing was performed on blood. These receptors were taken from a woman between 18 and 30 years old with Graves' ophthalmopathy.

This clonotype was detected ten times or more. CDR3 DNA: TGTGCCAGCAGTTACGGCCGGGACAGATCGAACACTGAAGCTTTCTTT. It specifies CASSYGRDRSNTEAFF. This chain uses TRBV12-3 or TRBV12-4 with TRBJ1-1; 7 positions agree with TRBD1. Germline trimming cut 4 bases from V and 1 base from J; bases unmatched to any gene: 9. This CDR3 is 16 amino acids long.

V usage is TRBV4-1 and J usage is TRBJ2-1; TRBD2 aligns across 8 bases. The ends lost 0 bases at V and 8 bases at J; junction bases unmatched: 12. Looked up from germline, CDR1 is MGHRA and CDR2 is YSYEKL. CDR3 length: 17 residues. CDR3 sequence (DNA): TGCGCCAGCAGCCAAGACCCGCCGGGGGGGTTCTTTTATGAGCAGTTCTTC. Its translation: CASSQDPPGGFFYEQFF.

Ten or more counts support this clonotype. This chain links TRBV7-2 with TRBJ2-1, with 12 nucleotides matching TRBD2. In germline, CDR1 is SGHTA, CDR2 FQGNSA. CDR3 length equals 18 residues. Unmatched junction bases numbered 4, after V lost 0 bases and J lost 1 base. CDR3 in DNA: TGTGCCAGCAGCTTAGCCCCGCTAGCGGGAGGGTCCTACAATGAGCAGTTCTTC. This encodes CASSLAPLAGGSYNEQFF. Based on the CDR3 plus reference TRBV7-2 and TRBJ2-1, the full variable domain is GAGVSQSPSNKVTEKGKDVELRCDPISGHTALYWYRQSLGQGLEFLIYFQGNSAPDKSGLPSDRFSAERTGGSVSTLTIQRTQQEDSAVYLCASSLAPLAGGSYNEQFFGPGTRLTVL.

This clonotype was seen ten or more times. This chain links TRBV28 with TRBJ2-1; 8 bases align to TRBD1. Germline V gene data show CDR1 as MDHEN and CDR2 as SYDVKM. This CDR3 contains 14 residues. Germline trimming cut 4 bases from V and 6 bases from J; bases unmatched to any gene: 5. The CDR3 here is CASSSDRAVNEQFF. The CDR3 DNA is TGTGCCAGCAGTTCGGACAGGGCAGTCAATGAGCAGTTCTTC.

This clonotype was observed at least ten times. This chain uses TRBV20-1 with TRBJ1-4; TRBD1 is a possible D gene (6 bases). The CDR3 contains 15 residues. The V end lost 6 bases, the J end lost 4 bases, and 18 bases lay between the germline ends. The germline V gene encodes CDR1 DFQATT and CDR2 SNEGSKA (reference sequence). The CDR3 is CSAATLGQFNEKLFF. CDR3 in DNA: TGCAGTGCGGCGACCCTAGGACAGTTTAATGAAAAACTGTTTTTT.

There are many counts of this clonotype. The rearrangement uses TRBV6-5 and TRBJ2-1; D perhaps matches TRBD1 (6 bases). Trimming removed 4 bases at V and 3 bases at J, with 13 bases between. Germline V gene data show CDR1 as MNHEY and CDR2 as SVGAGI. CDR3 length: 15 amino acids. This CDR3 reads CASSLQGILYNEQFF. CDR3 coding DNA: TGTGCCAGCAGTTTGCAGGGGATCCTCTACAATGAGCAGTTCTTC.

This clonotype was detected many times. The genes are TRBV20-1 and TRBJ2-7; the D call may be TRBD1 or TRBD2 (5 bases each). V was pared by 5 bases and J by 4 bases, with 21 bases between. The germline CDR1 and CDR2 sequences are DFQATT and SNEGSKA (reference sequence). CDR3 length: 15 residues. The CDR3, as DNA: TGCAGTGCTGCCACCCGGGACCACTTGGGATACGAGCAGTACTTC. Translating gives CSAATRDHLGYEQYF.

This clonotype was counted ten times or more. V is TRBV27 and J is TRBJ1-1, with D unclear. This CDR3 is built from 13 residues. Germline values: CDR1 MNHEY, CDR2 SMNVEV (reference sequence). The V and J ends lost 4 bases and 4 bases respectively, with 10 bases between them. CDR3 loop: CASSSGRFTEAFF. CDR3 coding DNA: TGTGCCAGCAGTTCAGGACGATTCACTGAAGCTTTCTTT.

A few counts support this clonotype. J is TRBJ2-5 and V is TRBV19, with TRBD2 identical over 7 bases. The junction had 17 bases not matched to a gene; V was cut back by 6 bases and J by 7 bases. Germline loops: CDR1 LNHDA, CDR2 SQIVND (reference sequence). The CDR3 is made up of 16 amino acids. The CDR3 protein is CASRIGSSGHPGTQYF. CDR3 in DNA: TGTGCCAGTAGAATCGGGAGTAGCGGGCATCCGGGGACCCAGTACTTC.

This clonotype was counted ten times or more. The chain couples TRBV28 to TRBJ2-7, with a possible D match to TRBD2 (6 bases). The CDR3 has 14 amino acids. V was shortened by 6 bases and J by 0 bases, with 12 bases between the two germline ends. The germline CDR1 and CDR2 sequences are MDHEN and SYDVKM. CDR3 amino acids: CASRPEGGSYEQYF. The CDR3 DNA reads TGTGCCAGCAGACCGGAGGGAGGCTCCTACGAGCAGTACTTC.

This rearrangement joins TRBV27 to TRBJ1-5; no clear D. Trimming removed 4 bases from V and 6 bases from J, with 10 bases in between. The CDR3 totals 13 residues. The germline gives CDR1 MNHEY, CDR2 SMNVEV (reference sequence). CDR3 nucleotide sequence: TGTGCCAGCAGTTCTCGTAACACTCAGCCCCAGCATTTT. Translation: CASSSRNTQPQHF.

This clonotype was picked up a small number of times. This rearrangement joins TRBV20-1 to TRBJ1-1; D remains ambiguous. Germline-derived CDR1 and CDR2 are DFQATT and SNEGSKA (reference sequence). V lost 0 bases, J lost 2 bases, and 13 bases lay in between. The CDR3 consists of 15 residues. Here the CDR3 DNA reads TGCAGTGCTAGAGAAGGACCTTCCTTTAACACTGAAGCTTTCTTT. It specifies CSAREGPSFNTEAFF.

This clonotype was counted at least ten times. The rearrangement uses TRBV3-1 and TRBJ2-5, with TRBD1 matching over 9 bases. This CDR3 is 14 amino acids long. V gave up 4 bases and J gave up 4 bases; unmatched junction bases: 4. In germline, CDR1 is LGHDT, CDR2 YNNKEL (reference sequence). CDR3 bases: TGTGCCAGCAGCCGGAGGACAGGGGCAGAGACCCAGTACTTC. This gives the protein CASSRRTGAETQYF.

The chain is built from TRBV19 and TRBJ1-1, with TRBD1 identical over 10 bases. The germline V gene encodes CDR1 LNHDA and CDR2 SQIVND (reference sequence). The CDR3 runs 14 residues. The junction had 4 bases not matched to a gene; V was cut back by 5 bases and J by 4 bases. The CDR3 nucleotides are TGTGCCAGTAGTGCCTGGACAGGGGGCACTGAAGCTTTCTTT. Translated: CASSAWTGGTEAFF.

This clonotype was picked up many times. The rearrangement joins TRBV7-2 to TRBJ2-5; 8 bases are a match to TRBD2. This CDR3 has 16 residues. Unmatched junction bases numbered 10, after V lost 2 bases and J lost 5 bases. From germline, CDR1 is SGHTA and CDR2 FQGNSA. The CDR3 region has the DNA TGTGCCAGCAGCTTACTAGGGGGGGGACTAGAGGAGACCCAGTACTTC. It specifies CASSLLGGGLEETQYF.

This clonotype has more than one count but fewer than ten. The J gene is TRBJ2-2, the V gene TRBV9, with D possibly being TRBD2 (5 bases). This CDR3 comprises 15 residues. From germline, CDR1 is SGDLS and CDR2 YYNGEE. V was cut by 3 bases and J by 6 bases, with 15 bases left in between. The CDR3: CASSARASFPGELFF. For the CDR3, the DNA is TGTGCCAGCAGCGCCCGGGCTAGCTTCCCCGGGGAGCTGTTTTTT.

This clonotype has at least ten counts. The CDR3 DNA sequence: TGTGCCAGCAGCTTACGGCAGGTGAACACCGGGGAGCTGTTTTTT. It specifies CASSLRQVNTGELFF. V gene TRBV13 combines with J gene TRBJ2-2; D is undetermined. Germline loops: CDR1 PRHDT, CDR2 FYEKMQ (reference sequence). The CDR3 is 15 amino acids. Trimming took 2 bases from V and 1 from J, leaving 8 bases between them.

This clonotype was seen repeatedly, ten times or more. The chain recombines TRBV2 with TRBJ1-5; the D is unclear. The CDR3 has 15 residues. Germline CDR1 SNHLY, CDR2 FYNNEI. The V gene lost 1 base and the J gene lost 0 bases, with 7 bases spanning the gap. CDR3 DNA: TGTGCCAGCAGTGAAGAGGGCACTAGCAATCAGCCCCAGCATTTT. Translation gives CASSEEGTSNQPQHF. Full variable domain (remainder filled in from reference TRBV2 and TRBJ1-5): EPEVTQTPSHQVTQMGQEVILRCVPISNHLYFYWYRQILGQKVEFLVSFYNNEISEKSEIFDDQFSVERPDGSNFTLKIRSTKLEDSAMYFCASSEEGTSNQPQHFGDGTRLSIL.

This clonotype was recorded many times. V is TRBV6-2 or TRBV6-3 and J is TRBJ2-5; the match to TRBD2 covers 9 bases. The CDR3 has 15 amino acids. CDR1 MNHEY and CDR2 SVGEGT come from the germline V gene. J was trimmed by 0 bases and V by 7 bases; bases with no gene match: 6. The CDR3 DNA reads TGTGCCAGCACCCGACTAGCGGTATACCAAGAGACCCAGTACTTC. Translated: CASTRLAVYQETQYF.

The chain is built from TRBV6-4 and TRBJ2-1; D may correspond to TRBD1 or TRBD2 (5 bases each). Germline V gene sequence: CDR1 MRHNA, CDR2 SNTAGT. V was trimmed by 6 bases and J by 9 bases, leaving 18 bases between them. This CDR3 comprises 14 residues. CDR3 amino acids: CASSLSLRGTEQFF. In DNA, the CDR3 is TGTGCCAGCAGCCTATCGTTGAGGGGCACTGAGCAGTTCTTC.

The chain uses TRBV13 and TRBJ1-1; D is perhaps TRBD1 (5 bases). The CDR3 sequence is 12 residues long. Germline V gives CDR1 PRHDT, CDR2 FYEKMQ (reference sequence). V was pared by 9 bases and J by 4 bases, with 12 bases between. CDR3 sequence (DNA): TGTGCCAGAACCGGTAGGGGCACTGAAGCTTTCTTT. Protein sequence: CARTGRGTEAFF.

This clonotype was counted a few times. The rearrangement joins TRBV11-2 to TRBJ1-6; D is possibly TRBD1 (5 bases). The CDR3 is made up of 14 amino acids. The V end lost 4 bases, the J end lost 3 bases, and 7 bases lay between the germline ends. Germline values: CDR1 SGHAT, CDR2 FQNNGV. The CDR3 spells CASSWDGYNSPLHF. The DNA of the CDR3 is TGTGCCAGCAGCTGGGACGGCTATAATTCACCCCTCCACTTT.

This clonotype came up many times. The gene calls are TRBV29-1 and TRBJ2-3; 13 bases map to TRBD2. V shed 5 bases, J shed 2 bases, and the junction held 4 bases outside the gene matches. The CDR3 is 15 amino acids. Germline lookup yields CDR1 SQVTM and CDR2 ANQGSEA. CDR3 sequence: CSVPGLAGNTDTQYF. CDR3 sequence (DNA): TGCAGCGTTCCGGGACTAGCGGGAAACACAGATACGCAGTATTTT.

This clonotype has just one count. The CDR3 sequence is CSARGGARDGYTF. Written as DNA, the CDR3 is TGCAGCGCGCGGGGGGGGGCTAGAGATGGCTACACCTTC. The V and J genes are TRBV29-1 and TRBJ1-2; D might be TRBD1 (6 bases). The CDR3 has 13 residues. Germline V gene sequence: CDR1 SQVTM, CDR2 ANQGSEA. Trimming removed 7 bases from V and 6 bases from J, with 18 bases in between.

This clonotype was seen repeatedly, ten times or more. The chain recombines TRBV10-3 with TRBJ2-5, with D possibly matching TRBD2 (5 bases). The ends were cut back, 0 bases at V and 2 bases at J, with 16 bases in the middle. There are 17 residues in the CDR3. CDR1 and CDR2 from the germline V gene are ENHRY and SYGVKD. CDR3 amino acids: CAISESFETRGQETQYF. Here the CDR3 DNA reads TGTGCCATCAGTGAGTCCTTCGAGACCAGAGGGCAAGAGACCCAGTACTTC.

The genes are TRBV4-3 and TRBJ2-7; 7 bases are shared with TRBD2. The germline V gene has CDR1 LGHNA and CDR2 YSLEER. The CDR3 extends over 15 amino acids. J gave up 4 bases and V 1 base, and 7 bases lay outside the gene matches. CDR3 sequence reads: CASSQAAGVSYEQYF. In DNA, the CDR3 is TGCGCCAGCAGCCAAGCGGCGGGAGTCTCGTACGAGCAGTACTTC.

V usage is TRBV7-2 and J usage is TRBJ2-7; 8 bases line up with TRBD2. Germline V gene lookup returns CDR1 SGHTA and CDR2 FQGNSA. V trimming: 5 bases; J trimming: 3 bases; junction bases outside the gene matches: 9. This CDR3 is 15 amino acids long. CDR3 sequence (DNA): TGTGCCAGCAGCCGGGGACTAGGCCCCTACTACGAGCAGTACTTC. Protein: CASSRGLGPYYEQYF.

A few counts support this clonotype. The chain has TRBV30 and TRBJ2-3; tentative D call: TRBD1 (6 bases). The length of the CDR3 is 15 residues. Germline V gene data show CDR1 as GTSNPN and CDR2 as SVGIG (reference sequence). The V and J ends lost 2 bases and 0 bases respectively, with 12 bases between them. CDR3 amino acids: CAWSIWDKSTDTQYF. The CDR3 DNA reads as TGTGCCTGGAGTATTTGGGACAAAAGCACAGATACGCAGTATTTT.